This entry lists 20 T cell receptor beta chains sequenced from one sample in a study of blood T cell repertoires in COVID-19. Measured with immunoSEQ multiplex PCR; TCRdb has only the in-frame clones, and not every one. The data contain tens of thousands of clones, about 90% of them seen just once; the ten biggest clones take up around 23%. Sequenced input: peripheral blood. These receptor sequences come from an elderly woman with COVID-19, enrolled during active disease.

This clone was picked up one time. The genes are TRBV9 and TRBJ2-7; 7 bases fit TRBD1. With V trimmed by 2 bases and J by 5 bases, 10 bases remained unmatched. CDR1 and CDR2 (germline): SGDLS, YYNGEE. The CDR3 spans 15 residues. The CDR3 sequence is CASSVGRGPPHEQYF. In DNA form, the CDR3 reads TGTGCCAGCAGCGTTGGTAGGGGGCCCCCCCACGAGCAGTACTTC.

V and J are TRBV5-1 and TRBJ2-7; D possibly corresponds to TRBD1 (5 bases). CDR1 SGHRS and CDR2 YFSETQ come from the germline V gene. CDR3 length: 13 amino acids. V was clipped by 5 bases and J by 5 bases, with 14 bases between them. In DNA form, the CDR3 reads TGCGCCAGCAGGGGTCAAACAGGCCACGAGCAGTACTTC. This translates into CASRGQTGHEQYF.

CDR3 loop: CAISRTGTSGGEQFF. Here the CDR3 DNA reads TGTGCCATCAGCCGAACCGGGACTAGCGGGGGTGAGCAGTTCTTC. This chain joins TRBV10-3 and TRBJ2-1; 14 bases align to TRBD2. CDR1 ENHRY and CDR2 SYGVKD come from the germline V gene. This CDR3 spans 15 amino acids. J was trimmed by 9 bases and V by 6 bases; bases with no gene match: 7.

The CDR3 region has the DNA TGTGCCAGCAGCCGGCCCGGGACAGTCACCTATGGCTACACCTTC. Its protein is CASSRPGTVTYGYTF. The chain employs TRBV7-2 and TRBJ1-2; 7 nucleotides match TRBD1. The CDR3 consists of 15 residues. V was pared by 5 bases and J by 4 bases, with 10 bases of the junction left unmatched. Germline values: CDR1 SGHTA, CDR2 FQGNSA.

Turning to this clone: At one end, the junction sequence differs from germline, possibly due to a read error. The J gene is TRBJ2-1, the V gene TRBV5-4, with TRBD2 as a possible D gene (6 bases). There are 13 residues in the CDR3. Germline-derived CDR1 and CDR2 are SGHNT and YYREEE (reference sequence). CDR3 nucleotide sequence: TGTGCCAGCAGCTTGACAGCCTCTAGCGCTTGGGTCTTC. It yields the protein CASSLTASSAWVF.

The chain joins TRBV3-1 (or the pseudogene TRBV3-2) to TRBJ1-5; D unresolved. This CDR3 spans 14 amino acids. V was cut by 1 base and J by 7 bases, with 11 bases left in between. The germline gives CDR1 LGHDT, CDR2 YNNKEL (reference sequence). The CDR3 sequence: CASSQGALRQPQHF. The CDR3 bases are TGTGCCAGCAGCCAAGGGGCCCTTCGGCAGCCCCAGCATTTT.

This sequence joins TRBV6-5 and TRBJ2-7, with 8 bases lining up with TRBD1. J was trimmed by 5 bases and V by 4 bases; bases with no gene match: 1. CDR1 MNHEY and CDR2 SVGAGI come from the germline V gene. CDR3 length equals 12 residues. CDR3 in amino acids: CASSLTGDEQYF. The CDR3 nucleotides read TGTGCCAGCAGTTTGACAGGGGACGAGCAGTACTTC.

This clone was detected once. The junction departs from germline at one end; a sequencing error may be responsible. This sequence joins TRBV7-7 and TRBJ2-1; 9 nucleotides agree with TRBD2. The CDR3 totals 16 residues. Germline assignment: CDR1 SSHAT and CDR2 FNYEAQ (reference sequence). CDR3 amino acids: CASSLVAGGPGDEQFF. CDR3 DNA: TGTGCTAGCAGCTTAGTGGCGGGGGGGCCCGGGGATGAGCAGTTCTTC.

The V gene is TRBV11-1, the J gene TRBJ1-1; maybe TRBD1 (5 bases). The CDR3 covers 16 residues. The V gene lost 3 bases and the J gene lost 3 bases, with 17 bases spanning the gap. The germline V gene has CDR1 SGHAT and CDR2 FQDESV (reference sequence). The CDR3, as DNA: TGTGCCAGCAGCTTGGGGCTAACCTTGACGGACACTGAAGCTTTCTTT. It yields the protein CASSLGLTLTDTEAFF.

The chain employs TRBV30 and TRBJ1-2, with D perhaps matching TRBD1 (6 bases). The germline gives CDR1 GTSNPN, CDR2 SVGIG (reference sequence). V was pared by 4 bases and J by 7 bases, with 16 bases between. The CDR3 consists of 13 residues. For the CDR3, the DNA is TGTGCCTGGAACACAGGGATCCCAAGTGGCTACACCTTC. Amino acids: CAWNTGIPSGYTF. Full variable domain (remainder filled in from reference TRBV30 and TRBJ1-2): SQTIHQWPATLVQPVGSPLSLECTVEGTSNPNLYWYRQAAGRGLQLLFYSVGIGQISSEVPQNLSASRPQDRQFILSSKKLLLSDSGFYLCAWNTGIPSGYTFGSGTRLTVV.

V gene TRBV6-4 combines with J gene TRBJ1-4; a weak D match, TRBD1 (5 bases). This CDR3 is 13 amino acids long. CDR1 and CDR2 from the germline V gene are MRHNA and SNTAGT. V was trimmed by 1 base and J by 10 bases, leaving 10 bases between them. The CDR3 sequence is CASSDWDGGKLFF. The CDR3 nucleotides read TGTGCCAGCAGTGACTGGGACGGGGGAAAACTGTTTTTT.

This chain connects TRBV18 to TRBJ2-3; 7 nucleotides match TRBD2. The CDR3 consists of 15 residues. Germline V gene data show CDR1 as KGHSH and CDR2 as LQKENI. V shed 4 bases, J shed 0 bases, and the junction held 4 bases outside the gene matches. The CDR3 region is CASSRSGGSTDTQYF. Here the CDR3 DNA reads TGTGCCAGCTCACGGTCGGGGGGAAGCACAGATACGCAGTATTTT. Together with reference TRBV18 and TRBJ2-3, the CDR3 gives the full variable domain: NAGVMQNPRHLVRRRGQEARLRCSPMKGHSHVYWYRQLPEEGLKFMVYLQKENIIDESGMPKERFSAEFPKEGPSILRIQQVVRGDSAAYFCASSRSGGSTDTQYFGPGTRLTVL.

This chain joins TRBV6-5 and TRBJ1-2; a weak D match, TRBD1 (6 bases). The V end was cut by 6 bases, the J end by 5 bases, with 19 bases between. Germline V lookup: CDR1 MNHEY, CDR2 SVGAGI. CDR3 length: 15 residues. This CDR3 reads CASSAYREKEYGYTF. The DNA of the CDR3 is TGTGCCAGCAGCGCCTACAGGGAGAAGGAGTATGGCTACACCTTC.

The rearrangement joins TRBV2 to TRBJ1-4; no clear D. In germline, CDR1 is SNHLY, CDR2 FYNNEI. The V end lost 6 bases, the J end lost 0 bases, and 11 bases lay between the germline ends. The CDR3 has 15 residues. The CDR3 reads CASRLTGTTNEKLFF. CDR3 nucleotide sequence: TGTGCCAGCAGACTAACCGGGACAACTAATGAAAAACTGTTTTTT.

This chain's CDR3 is CASSRGNNEQFF. In DNA form, the CDR3 reads TGTGCCAGCAGTCGCGGAAACAATGAGCAGTTCTTC. The rearrangement links TRBV2 to TRBJ2-1; no clear D. V shed 5 bases and J shed 5 bases, with 7 bases lying between them. Looked up from germline, CDR1 is SNHLY and CDR2 is FYNNEI. The CDR3 loop spans 12 amino acids.

The V gene is TRBV25-1, the J gene TRBJ2-5; weak D call: TRBD2 (5 bases). Trimming stripped 4 bases from V and 9 bases from J, with 9 bases between. Germline CDR1 MGHDK, CDR2 SYGVNS. The length of the CDR3 is 11 residues. CDR3 coding DNA: TGTGCCAGCAGTGGCGGACTGGCCCAGTACTTC. It translates to CASSGGLAQYF.

V is TRBV7-8 and J is TRBJ2-7, with a possible D match to TRBD2 (5 bases). The CDR3 is made up of 13 amino acids. V was shortened by 5 bases and J by 2 bases, with 10 bases between the two germline ends. Germline CDR1 is SGHVS and CDR2 is FQNEAQ. CDR3 sequence (DNA): TGTGCCAGCAGCCCCTCGAGGGCCTACGAGCAGTACTTC. Protein sequence: CASSPSRAYEQYF.

The J gene is TRBJ1-4, the V gene TRBV5-1; the match to TRBD1 covers 7 bases. The CDR3 has 15 amino acids. CDR1 and CDR2 from the germline V gene are SGHRS and YFSETQ. After removal of 0 bases from V and 5 bases from J, the junction contained 4 bases not matched to a gene. Here the CDR3 DNA reads TGCGCCAGCAGCTTGGTGACAGGGAACAATGAAAAACTGTTTTTT. The encoded protein is CASSLVTGNNEKLFF.

The chain has TRBV5-1 and TRBJ2-3, with D tentatively TRBD1 (6 bases). Germline-derived CDR1 and CDR2 are SGHRS and YFSETQ. This CDR3 has 14 amino acids. V gave up 4 bases and J gave up 1 base, with 10 bases separating them. The CDR3 spells CASSLQGRTDTQYF. In nucleotides, the CDR3 is TGCGCCAGCAGCCTACAGGGCCGCACAGATACGCAGTATTTT.

This clone occurred once. V usage is TRBV6-5 and J usage is TRBJ2-4, with D perhaps TRBD1 (6 bases). The CDR3 contains 14 residues. Trimming took 6 bases from V and 4 from J, leaving 13 bases between them. The germline V gene has CDR1 MNHEY and CDR2 SVGAGI. The DNA for the CDR3 is TGTGCCAGCAGCCGATCCACAGGGAAAAACATTCAGTACTTC. Its translation is CASSRSTGKNIQYF.